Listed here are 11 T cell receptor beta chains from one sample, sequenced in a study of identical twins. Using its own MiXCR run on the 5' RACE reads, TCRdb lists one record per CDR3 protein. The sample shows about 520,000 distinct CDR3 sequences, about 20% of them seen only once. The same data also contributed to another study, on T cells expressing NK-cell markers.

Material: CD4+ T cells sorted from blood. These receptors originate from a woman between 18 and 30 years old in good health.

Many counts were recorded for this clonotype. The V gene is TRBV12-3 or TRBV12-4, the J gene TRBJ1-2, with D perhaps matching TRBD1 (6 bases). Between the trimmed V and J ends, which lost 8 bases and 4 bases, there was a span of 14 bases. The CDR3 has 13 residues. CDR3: CASGNRVGYGYTF. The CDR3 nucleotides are TGTGCCAGCGGCAACAGGGTGGGCTATGGCTACACCTTC.

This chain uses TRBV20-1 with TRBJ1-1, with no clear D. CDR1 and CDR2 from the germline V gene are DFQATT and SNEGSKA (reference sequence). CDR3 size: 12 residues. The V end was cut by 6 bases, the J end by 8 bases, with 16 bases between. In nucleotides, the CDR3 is TGCAGTGCCCGCGAATACCCCTACGAAGCTTTCTTT. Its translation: CSAREYPYEAFF.

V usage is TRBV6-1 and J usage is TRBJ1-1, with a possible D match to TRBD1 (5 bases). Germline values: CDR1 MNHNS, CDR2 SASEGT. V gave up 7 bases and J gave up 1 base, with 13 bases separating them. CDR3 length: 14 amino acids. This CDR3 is CASILGGGNTEAFF. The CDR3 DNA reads TGTGCCAGCATCCTAGGTGGGGGGAACACTGAAGCTTTCTTT.

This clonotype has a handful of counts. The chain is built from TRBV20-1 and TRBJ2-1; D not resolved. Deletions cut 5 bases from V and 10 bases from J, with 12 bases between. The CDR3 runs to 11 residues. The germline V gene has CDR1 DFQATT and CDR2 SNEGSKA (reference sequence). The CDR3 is CSAFRSSEQFF. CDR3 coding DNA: TGCAGTGCTTTCCGGTCAAGCGAGCAGTTCTTC.

CDR3 protein: CASSHLPARMDTTNEKLFF. CDR3 sequence (DNA): TGTGCCAGCAGTCATTTGCCGGCAAGAATGGACACAACTAATGAAAAACTGTTTTTT. The V and J genes are TRBV11-2 and TRBJ1-4, with D possibly being TRBD1 (5 bases). The CDR3 length is 19 residues. Germline V gives CDR1 SGHAT, CDR2 FQNNGV. V was trimmed by 6 bases and J by 0 bases, leaving 23 bases between them.

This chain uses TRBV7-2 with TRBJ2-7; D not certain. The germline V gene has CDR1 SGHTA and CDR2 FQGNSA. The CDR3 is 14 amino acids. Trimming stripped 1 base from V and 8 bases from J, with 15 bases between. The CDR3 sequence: CASSLGDRPYQQYF. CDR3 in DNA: TGTGCCAGCAGCTTAGGTGACCGTCCTTACCAGCAGTACTTC.

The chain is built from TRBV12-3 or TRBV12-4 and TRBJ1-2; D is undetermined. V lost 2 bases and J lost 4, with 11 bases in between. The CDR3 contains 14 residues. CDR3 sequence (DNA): TGTGCCAGCAGTTTAAGGACCGTCATCTATGGCTACACCTTC. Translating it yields CASSLRTVIYGYTF.

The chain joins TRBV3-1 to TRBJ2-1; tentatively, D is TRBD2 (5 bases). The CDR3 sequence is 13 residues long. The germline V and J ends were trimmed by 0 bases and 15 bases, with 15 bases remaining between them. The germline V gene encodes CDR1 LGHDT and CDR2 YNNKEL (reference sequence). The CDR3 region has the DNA TGTGCCAGCAGCCAAGATTTCGCGAGGACTTTGTTCTTC. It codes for CASSQDFARTLFF.

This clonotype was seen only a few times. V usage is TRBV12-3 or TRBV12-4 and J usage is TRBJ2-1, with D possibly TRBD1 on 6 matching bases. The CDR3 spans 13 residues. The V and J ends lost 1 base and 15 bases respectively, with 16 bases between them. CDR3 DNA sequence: TGTGCCAGCAGTTTAGGGGGGCAAAAGGTTGGGTTCTTC. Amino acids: CASSLGGQKVGFF.

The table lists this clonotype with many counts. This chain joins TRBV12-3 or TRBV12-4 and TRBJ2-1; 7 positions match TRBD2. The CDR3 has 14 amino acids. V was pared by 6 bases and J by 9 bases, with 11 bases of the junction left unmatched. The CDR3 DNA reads TGTGCCAGCAGGAGGTTAGCGGGCCTCGGTGAGCAGTTCTTC. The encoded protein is CASRRLAGLGEQFF.

This CDR3 reads CASSSTGLYWDEQYF. CDR3 in DNA: TGTGCCAGCAGTTCTACAGGGCTTTACTGGGACGAGCAGTACTTC. The chain uses TRBV6-5 and TRBJ2-7; perhaps TRBD1 as D (6 bases). The CDR3 has 15 amino acids. Per germline, CDR1 MNHEY and CDR2 SVGAGI. V was cut by 4 bases and J by 5 bases, with 18 bases left in between.